This T cell receptor (beta chain) comes out of a study of cytomegalovirus exposure and HLA in healthy donors. Vbeta (60) and Jbeta (13) primers were used in the PCR. Libraries were prepared by immunoSEQ multiplex PCR; TCRdb keeps only in-frame clonotypes and omits some of them. The sample consists of more than 95,000 clones, over 65% of them appearing once. Trimming removed 6 bases from V and 5 bases from J; junction bases left unmatched: 9. The CDR3 runs 14 residues. The germline gives CDR1 SGHRS, CDR2 YFSETQ. The material sequenced was PBMCs. The origin of this receptor is a man in his thirties or forties in good health and CMV-seronegative. V gene TRBV5-1 combines with J gene TRBJ2-5; 8 bases are a match to TRBD2. The CDR3 is CASTYRGGLETQYF. DNA for the CDR3: TGCGCCAGCACCTATCGGGGGGGCCTGGAGACCCAGTACTTC.